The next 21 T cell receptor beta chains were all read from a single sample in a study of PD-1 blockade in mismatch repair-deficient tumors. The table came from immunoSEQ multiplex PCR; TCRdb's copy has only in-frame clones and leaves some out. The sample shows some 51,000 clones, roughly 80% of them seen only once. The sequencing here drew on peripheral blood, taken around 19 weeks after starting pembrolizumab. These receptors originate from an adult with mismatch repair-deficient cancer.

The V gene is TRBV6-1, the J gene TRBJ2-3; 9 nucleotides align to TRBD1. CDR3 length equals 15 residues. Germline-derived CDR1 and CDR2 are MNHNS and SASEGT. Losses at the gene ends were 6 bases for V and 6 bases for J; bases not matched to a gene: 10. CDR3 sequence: CASRATGGRRDTQYF. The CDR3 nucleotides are TGTGCCAGCAGGGCAACAGGGGGCCGTCGGGATACGCAGTATTTT.

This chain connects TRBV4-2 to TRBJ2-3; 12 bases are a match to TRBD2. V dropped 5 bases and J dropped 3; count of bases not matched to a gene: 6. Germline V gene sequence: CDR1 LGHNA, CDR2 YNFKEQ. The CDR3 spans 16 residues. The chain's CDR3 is CASSTRLAGATDTQYF. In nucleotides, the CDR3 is TGTGCCAGCAGCACCCGACTAGCGGGAGCAACAGATACGCAGTATTTT.

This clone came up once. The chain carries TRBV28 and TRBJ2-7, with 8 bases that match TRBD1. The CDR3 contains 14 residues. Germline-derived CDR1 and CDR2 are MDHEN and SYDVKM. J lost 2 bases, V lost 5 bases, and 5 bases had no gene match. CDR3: CASSTAQGAYEQYF. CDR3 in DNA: TGTGCCAGCAGTACTGCACAGGGGGCCTACGAGCAGTACTTC.

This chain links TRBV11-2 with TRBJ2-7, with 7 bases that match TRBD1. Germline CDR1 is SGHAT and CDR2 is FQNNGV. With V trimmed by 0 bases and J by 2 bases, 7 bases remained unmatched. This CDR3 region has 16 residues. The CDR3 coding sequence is TGTGCCAGCAGCTTAGACCTGTGGACAGGAGCCTACGAGCAGTACTTC. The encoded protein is CASSLDLWTGAYEQYF.

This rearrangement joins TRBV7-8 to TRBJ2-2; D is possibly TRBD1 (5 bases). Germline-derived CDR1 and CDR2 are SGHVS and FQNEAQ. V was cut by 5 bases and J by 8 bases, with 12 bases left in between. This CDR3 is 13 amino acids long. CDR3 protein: CASSPRQLGELFF. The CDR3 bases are TGTGCCAGCAGCCCGAGACAGTTAGGGGAGCTGTTTTTT.

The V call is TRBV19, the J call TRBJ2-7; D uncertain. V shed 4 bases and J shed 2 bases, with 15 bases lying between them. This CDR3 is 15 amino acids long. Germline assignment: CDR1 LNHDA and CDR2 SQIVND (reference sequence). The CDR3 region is CASSTYVGAAYEQYF. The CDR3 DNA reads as TGTGCCAGTAGTACCTATGTGGGTGCAGCCTACGAGCAGTACTTC.

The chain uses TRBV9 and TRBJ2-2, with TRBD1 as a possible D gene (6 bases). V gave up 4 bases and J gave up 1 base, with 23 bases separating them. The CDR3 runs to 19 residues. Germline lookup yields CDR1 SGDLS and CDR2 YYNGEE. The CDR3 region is CASSPRTAAAHGNTGELFF. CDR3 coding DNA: TGTGCCAGCAGCCCCCGGACAGCCGCCGCCCATGGGAACACCGGGGAGCTGTTTTTT.

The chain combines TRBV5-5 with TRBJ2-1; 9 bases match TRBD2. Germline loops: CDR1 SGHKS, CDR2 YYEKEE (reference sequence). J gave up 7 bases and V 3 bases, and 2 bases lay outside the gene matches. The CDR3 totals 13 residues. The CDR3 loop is CASSSTSGNEQFF. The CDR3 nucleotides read TGTGCCAGCAGCTCGACTAGCGGAAATGAGCAGTTCTTC.

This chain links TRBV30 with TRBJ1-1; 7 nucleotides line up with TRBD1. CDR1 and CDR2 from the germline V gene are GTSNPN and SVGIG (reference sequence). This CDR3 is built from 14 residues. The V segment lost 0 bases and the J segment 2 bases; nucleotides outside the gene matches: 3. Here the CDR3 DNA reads TGTGCCTGGAGTGTGACAGGGACCAACACTGAAGCTTTCTTT. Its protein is CAWSVTGTNTEAFF.

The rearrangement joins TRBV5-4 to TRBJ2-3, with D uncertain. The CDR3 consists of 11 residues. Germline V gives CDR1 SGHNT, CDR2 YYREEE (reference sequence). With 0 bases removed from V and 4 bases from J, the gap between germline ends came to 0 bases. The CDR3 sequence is CASSLADTQYF. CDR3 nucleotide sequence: TGTGCCAGCAGCTTGGCAGATACGCAGTATTTT.

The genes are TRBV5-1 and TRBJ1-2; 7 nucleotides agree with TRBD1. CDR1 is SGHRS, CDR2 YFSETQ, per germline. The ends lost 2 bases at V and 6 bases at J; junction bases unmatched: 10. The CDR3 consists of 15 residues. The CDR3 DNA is TGCGCCAGCAGCTTTACTTCTCAGGGGGGCCATGGCTACACCTTC. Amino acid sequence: CASSFTSQGGHGYTF.

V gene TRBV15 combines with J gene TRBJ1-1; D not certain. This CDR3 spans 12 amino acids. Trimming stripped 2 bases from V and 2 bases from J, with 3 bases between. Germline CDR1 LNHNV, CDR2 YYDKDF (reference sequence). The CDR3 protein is CATSRKNTEAFF. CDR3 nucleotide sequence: TGTGCCACCAGCAGAAAAAACACTGAAGCTTTCTTT. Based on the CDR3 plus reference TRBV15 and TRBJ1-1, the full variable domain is DAMVIQNPRYQVTQFGKPVTLSCSQTLNHNVMYWYQQKSSQAPKLLFHYYDKDFNNEADTPDNFQSRRPNTSFCFLDIRSPGLGDTAMYLCATSRKNTEAFFGQGTRLTVV.

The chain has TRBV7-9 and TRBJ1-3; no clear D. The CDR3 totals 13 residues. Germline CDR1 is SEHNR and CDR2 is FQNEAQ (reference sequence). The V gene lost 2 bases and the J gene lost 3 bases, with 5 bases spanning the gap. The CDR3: CASSLRLGNTIYF. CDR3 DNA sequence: TGTGCCAGCAGCTTACGGCTTGGAAACACCATATATTTT. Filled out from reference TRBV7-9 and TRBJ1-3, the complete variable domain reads DTGVSQNPRHKITKRGQNVTFRCDPISEHNRLYWYRQTLGQGPEFLTYFQNEAQLEKSRLLSDRFSAERPKGSFSTLEIQRTEQGDSAMYLCASSLRLGNTIYFGEGSWLTVV.

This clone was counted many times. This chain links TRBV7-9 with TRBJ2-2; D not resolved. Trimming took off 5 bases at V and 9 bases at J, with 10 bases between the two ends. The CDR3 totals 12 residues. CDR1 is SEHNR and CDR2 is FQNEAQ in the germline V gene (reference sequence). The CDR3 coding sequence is TGTGCCAGCAGCCCCGACAACCGGGAGCTGTTTTTT. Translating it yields CASSPDNRELFF.

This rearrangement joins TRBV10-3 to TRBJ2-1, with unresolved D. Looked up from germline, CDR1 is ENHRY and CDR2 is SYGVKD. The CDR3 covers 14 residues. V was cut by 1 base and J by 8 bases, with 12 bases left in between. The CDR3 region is CAISELVGGDEQFF. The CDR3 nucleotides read TGTGCCATCAGTGAGTTAGTGGGCGGCGATGAGCAGTTCTTC.

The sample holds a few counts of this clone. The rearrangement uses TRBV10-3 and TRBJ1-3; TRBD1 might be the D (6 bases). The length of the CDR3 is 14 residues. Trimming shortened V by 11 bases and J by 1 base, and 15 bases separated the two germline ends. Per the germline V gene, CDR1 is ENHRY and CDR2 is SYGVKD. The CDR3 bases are TGTGCCTCCGATACACAGGGATCTGGAAACACCATATATTTT. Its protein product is CASDTQGSGNTIYF.

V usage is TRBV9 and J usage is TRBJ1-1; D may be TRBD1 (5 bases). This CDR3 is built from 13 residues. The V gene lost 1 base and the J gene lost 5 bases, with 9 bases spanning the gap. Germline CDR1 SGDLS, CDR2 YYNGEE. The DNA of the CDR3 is TGTGCCAGCAGCGTATCTGAGGGGACTGAAGCTTTCTTT. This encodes CASSVSEGTEAFF.

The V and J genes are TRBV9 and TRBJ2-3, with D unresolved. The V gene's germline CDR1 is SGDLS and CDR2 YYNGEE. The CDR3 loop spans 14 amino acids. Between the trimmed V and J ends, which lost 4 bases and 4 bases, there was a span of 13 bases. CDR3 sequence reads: CASSRFDGADTQYF. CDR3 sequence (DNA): TGTGCCAGCAGCCGATTTGACGGAGCAGATACGCAGTATTTT.

Here the CDR3 reads CASRGSQSYEQYF. Written as DNA, the CDR3 is TGTGCCAGCAGGGGGTCTCAGTCCTACGAGCAGTACTTC. The chain has TRBV27 and TRBJ2-7, with D unresolved. V was cut by 6 bases and J by 1 base, with 10 bases left in between. Germline loops: CDR1 MNHEY, CDR2 SMNVEV (reference sequence). This CDR3 region has 13 residues.

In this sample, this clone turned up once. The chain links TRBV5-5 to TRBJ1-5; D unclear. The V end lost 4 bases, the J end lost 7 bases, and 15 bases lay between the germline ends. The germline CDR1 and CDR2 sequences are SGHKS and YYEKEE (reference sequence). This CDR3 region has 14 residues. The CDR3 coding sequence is TGTGCCAGCAGCGGAGGGTTTCGAGGGCAGCCCCAGCATTTT. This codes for CASSGGFRGQPQHF.

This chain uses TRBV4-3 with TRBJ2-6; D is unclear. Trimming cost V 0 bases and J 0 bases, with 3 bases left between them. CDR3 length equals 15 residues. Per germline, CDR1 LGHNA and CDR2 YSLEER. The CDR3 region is CASSQDYSGANVLTF. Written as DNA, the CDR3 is TGCGCCAGCAGCCAAGATTACTCTGGGGCCAACGTCCTGACTTTC.